This T cell receptor (beta chain) is drawn from a study of blood T cell repertoires in COVID-19. At the level of the study: The samples span acute and convalescent COVID-19 from the United States, Italy and Spain. T cells, B-cell-depleted T cells, or PBMCs provided the cDNA or gDNA that served as material.

Losses at the gene ends were 4 bases for V and 5 bases for J; bases not matched to a gene: 17. Per the germline V gene, CDR1 is SGHRS and CDR2 is YFSETQ. The CDR3 spans 18 residues. In the source study's methods: Amplification from reference gene primers served as the basis for estimated nucleated cell counts. Using immunoSEQ multiplex PCR, the repertoire was profiled, and TCRdb retains in-frame clones only, with some absent. Clone size and the V and J calls come from that table; the DNA yielded D and trimming. The sample carries more than 85,000 clones, roughly 87% recorded once. The sample taken for sequencing was peripheral blood. The TCR originated in a man aged 50-60 years with active COVID-19. The chain has TRBV5-1 and TRBJ2-5, with 10 bases identical to TRBD2. The CDR3 nucleotides are TGCGCCAGCAGCCTCCTAGCGGTGGGTAGCGGGGGGCAGGAGACCCAGTACTTC. Encoded protein: CASSLLAVGSGGQETQYF. The whole variable domain, filled in from reference TRBV5-1 and TRBJ2-5, reads KAGVTQTPRYLIKTRGQQVTLSCSPISGHRSVSWYQQTPGQGLQFLFEYFSETQRNKGNFPGRFSGRQFSNSRSEMNVSTLELGDSALYLCASSLLAVGSGGQETQYFGPGTRLLVL.